This T cell receptor (beta chain) was captured in a study of T cells in Graves' hyperthyroidism and ophthalmopathy (dated by TCRdb to the late 2010s). Concerning the study at large: A discovery cohort of roughly 100 patients, 43 with Graves' ophthalmopathy and approximately 57 with stable Graves' hyperthyroidism, was used to find distinguishing TCR V-J signatures. Thyroid tissue and blood T-cell repertoires from roughly six Graves' hyperthyroidism patients were also compared in the study. The paper describes TCR Vbeta CDR3 sequencing of 130 to 150 peripheral blood samples, made up of 43 ophthalmopathy patients, some 80 hyperthyroidism patients and around 17 progressor patients. Following sampling, methimazole starting at 30 mg daily was given to hyperthyroidism patients, and high-dose intravenous methylprednisolone was given to ophthalmopathy patients. The 100 or so discovery patients were randomly split 7:3 into training and test sets. Prospective prediction of ophthalmopathy was tested in an independent validation cohort of approximately 19 hyperthyroidism patients and roughly 16 patients who later progressed to ophthalmopathy. Paper-wide results and their limitations: During validation, the model predicted progression to ophthalmopathy a median of around 6 months ahead of onset, with almost 71% sensitivity and 72.22% specificity. Blood samples also contained most of the expanded thyroid clonotypes (frequency above 0.001), which suggests that blood repertoires may reflect thyroid immune responses. A model built on a 13 V-J signature distinguished ophthalmopathy from stable hyperthyroidism, reaching about 88% sensitivity and about 81% specificity in cross-validation and 80%/75% in testing. Sample size was not statistically predetermined, and blinding of investigators to group allocation was not performed.

The TCR beta CDR3 regions were amplified from the RNA transcripts. For the first round of RT-PCR on the TCR CDR3, the HTBI primer set was used together with the Qiagen OneStep RT-PCR kit. Libraries were constructed in a second round of multiplex PCR, after which size selection and purification were performed. Sequencing of the libraries was done on an Illumina HiSeq2000 using paired-end 100 bp reads. From the authors' description of their analysis: SOAPnuke was used to process the raw data, throwing out any read that contained adapters or uncalled bases, had a mean Phred below 15, or lacked an exact constant-primer or identifier match. COPE v1.2.5 was used to merge high-quality paired reads, and clonotypes were defined as unique nucleotide sequences. MiTCR v1.1 was used to align clonotypes to the IMGT TRBV, TRBD and TRBJ reference segments. The analysis included only V-J combinations with a frequency above 0.0001, which together covered more than 98% of the repertoires. The TCS score was defined as the ratio of F50 (clonal expansion) to E x V (chaos), calculated using BLOSUM62-based TCRdist between CDR3 peptides within each V-J. Welch's t-statistics and random forest reduced fewer than 600 V-J features to 13, which were used in a naive Bayes classifier (R e1071). The similarity between thyroid and blood repertoires was quantified using the Morisita-Horn index. TCRdb reworked the public reads: Q25 trimming with fastp, MiXCR clone assembly, productive beta chains retained. Rows are unified per CDR3 protein, each entry keeping the most common DNA and genes. V and J calls and clone size were set by TCRdb, not the authors. Across this sample there are 480,000 or so distinct CDR3 sequences, with approximately 49% seen only once. The ten largest clonotypes hold 35% to 50% of the sample.

Taken from cysteine to phenylalanine, the CDR3 has 14 residues. Just CDR3 DNA is preserved here, 42 bases in frame from base 1. The germline ends are 12 bases apart after V is trimmed by 3 bases and J by 0 bases. Via the germline V gene (reference sequence), CDR1 is DFQATT and CDR2 SNEGSKA. The study excluded patients with uncontrolled infections, other autoimmune diseases, pregnancy or lactation. Diagnoses were based on clinical symptoms, serum thyroxine and TRAb, thyroid ultrasound and orbital computed tomography. Total RNA was extracted using Trizol reagent, and RNA quality was assessed on an Agilent 2100 Bioanalyzer. As to this clonotype: What antigen it recognizes has not been identified. Qualities for individual bases were not recorded, and no much larger clone is one base off.

Recombination linked TRBV20-1 to TRBJ2-7; the D gene assignment is ambiguous. Source material: peripheral blood or thyroid tissue (not recorded which). The source is an adult woman with Graves' disease, either hyperthyroidism or ophthalmopathy (not recorded which). The DNA sequence reads TGCAGTGCTAGGTTTGCAGCGAGCTCCTACGAGCAGTACTTC. This yields the protein CSARFAASSYEQYF.